The source of this T cell receptor beta chain is a study of CD8+ T cells in alopecia areata (dated by TCRdb to 2017 to 2018). With regard to the full study: Treated patients were enrolled in an open-label pilot trial of oral tofacitinib, 5 to 10 mg twice daily, for moderate-to-severe alopecia areata. Scalp clonality was compared among normal scalp (n=4), patchy alopecia areata scalp (n=8), and alopecia totalis/universalis scalp (n=8). TCRbeta CDR3 regions were amplified by immunoSEQ multiplex PCR using 35 Vbeta forward and 13 Jbeta reverse primers. Patients stayed on tofacitinib for 6 to 18 months and then had 6 months of follow-up off drug so that delayed response and recurrence could be assessed. Tofacitinib-treated patients had biopsies at baseline and at 4 and 24 weeks of treatment, with a later scalp biopsy in several patients. RNA was extracted with the PAXgene miRNA kit for fixed scalp, the miRNeasy kit for PBMCs, and the RNeasy kit for mouse skin. In both human patients and the C3H/HeJ mouse model, the study applied high-throughput TCRbeta sequencing to look at T cell clonal expansion in alopecia areata. Human TCRbeta sequencing covered scalp tissue and sorted CD4+ and CD8+ peripheral blood T cells from patchy and totalis/universalis alopecia areata patients and healthy controls. What the work shows at the level of the full study, not this receptor alone: Higher clonality and more expanded CD8+ clones were observed in lesional scalp than in normal scalp, particularly in alopecia totalis/universalis, a finding suggestive of antigenic drive. Resident alphabeta T cells in normal human skin are also sequenced, complicating scalp TCR repertoire analysis, unlike mouse skin dominated by gammadelta T cells. TCR sequences shared between patients were less clear than in mice, possibly partly because of HLA diversity in the patient population.

Turning to this clone: The target of this receptor is not known. The sample holds no much larger clone one base away, and base qualities are not on file.

The germline V gene (reference sequence) supplies CDR1 SEHNR and CDR2 FQNEAQ. The CDR3 covers 11 residues, taking in both the cysteine and the phenylalanine. Here the CDR3 DNA is all that survives: 33 bases in frame from base 1. The junction carries 14 bases between V and J, which are trimmed by 10 bases and 8 bases respectively. The library was produced with the immunoSEQ multiplex PCR assay. To provide template for TCR sequencing, every sample had RNA extracted and reverse transcribed into cDNA. SuperScript III was used for first-strand cDNA synthesis, primed with a 2:1 mix of oligo-dT and random hexamers. A synthetic immune receptor repertoire was used to gauge amplification bias, and whatever bias remained was removed computationally. In the source study's methods: Raw reads were preprocessed to remove errors, and CDR3 was defined according to IMGT conventions as the region from the conserved cysteine to phenylalanine. Clonality was computed as 1 minus the Shannon entropy, with the entropy normalized by log2 of the number of productive unique TCRs. Scalp TCRbeta sequences were cross-referenced with sorted blood CD4 and CD8 repertoires so that the CD4 or CD8 identity of scalp clones could be inferred. In its TCRdb copy, this immuneACCESS table keeps in-frame sequences only and misses some clones. Where compared with another copy, unresolved V genes explain less than half of these, and the others have no known cause. V and J calls plus clone size are reproduced from that table; the DNA served to infer D and trimming. The sample table lists 45,000 to 60,000 clones, around 97% of them with a count of one. The ten largest make up approximately 24% of the sample.

The label giving this sample's time point can be read as: baseline before oral tofacitinib. Peripheral blood and lesional scalp punch biopsies were obtained from patients with alopecia areata. PBMCs were isolated by density centrifugation and stained for CD3, CD4 and CD8, and CD4+ and CD8+ T cells were sorted on a FACSAria. The sequence links TRBV7-9 to TRBJ1-2; tentative D gene TRBD1, with 6 bases matching. The source was CD8+ T cells sorted from blood, collected at week 0. The TCR was taken from a human donor with alopecia areata. The base sequence is TGTGCCACCGCCAGGGGAGCAGGCTACACCTTC. It translates to CATARGAGYTF.